The TCR beta chain described here comes from a study of blood T cell repertoires in COVID-19. Whole-study context: Sites across the United States, Italy and Spain contributed samples from acute and convalescent COVID-19. From T cells, B-cell-depleted T cells, or PBMCs came the material, which was cDNA or gDNA.

Patients in Seattle were enrolled during active infection, then followed longitudinally. Original methodology: Reference gene primer amplification gave nucleated cell count estimates. TCRdb keeps only in-frame clones here, not all; method: immunoSEQ multiplex PCR. V and J calls and clone size are given by that table; D and trimming were obtained from the DNA. Among around 260,000 clones listed, 70% to 90% were seen once. Sequencing input: peripheral blood. The clonotype comes from a woman aged 55-70 years with COVID-19, enrolled during active disease.

The CDR3 coding sequence is TGTGCCAGCGGCCGCCCCAGGGGGCCGGGGTACAATGAGCAGTTCTTC. Translating gives CASGRPRGPGYNEQFF. V gene TRBV27 combines with J gene TRBJ2-1; TRBD1 matches at 8 bases. The germline V gene has CDR1 MNHEY and CDR2 SMNVEV (reference sequence). V gave up 8 bases and J gave up 4 bases; unmatched junction bases: 13. This CDR3 comprises 16 residues.